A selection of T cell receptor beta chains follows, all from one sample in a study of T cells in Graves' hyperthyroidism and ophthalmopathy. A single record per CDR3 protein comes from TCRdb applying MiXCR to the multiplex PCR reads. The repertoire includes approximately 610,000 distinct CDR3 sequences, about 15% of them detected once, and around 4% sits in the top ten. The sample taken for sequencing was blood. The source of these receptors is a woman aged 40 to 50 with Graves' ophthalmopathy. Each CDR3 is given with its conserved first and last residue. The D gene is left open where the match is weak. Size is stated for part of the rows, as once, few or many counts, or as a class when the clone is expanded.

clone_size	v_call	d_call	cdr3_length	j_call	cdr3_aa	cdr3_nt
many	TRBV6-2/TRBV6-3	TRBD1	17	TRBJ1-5	CASSSLDRGGGNQPQHF	TGTGCCAGCAGTTCCCTCGACAGGGGAGGGGGCAATCAGCCCCAGCATTTT
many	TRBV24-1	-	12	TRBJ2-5	CATSDLTETQYF	TGTGCCACCAGTGATTTGACGGAGACCCAGTACTTC
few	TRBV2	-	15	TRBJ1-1	CASSEVAYTNTEAFF	TGTGCCAGCAGTGAAGTGGCGTACACGAACACTGAAGCTTTCTTT
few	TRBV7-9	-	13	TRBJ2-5	CASSPTSSETQYF	TGTGCCAGCAGCCCGACTAGTAGCGAGACCCAGTACTTC
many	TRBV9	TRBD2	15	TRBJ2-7	CASSPVGGLVYEQYF	TGTGCCAGCAGCCCCGTAGGGGGACTAGTCTACGAGCAGTACTTC
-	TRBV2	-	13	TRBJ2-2	CASLGVYAGELFF	TGTGCCAGCCTGGGGGTCTATGCCGGGGAGCTGTTTTTT
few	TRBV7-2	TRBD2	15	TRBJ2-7	CASSKRAGGIYEQCF	TGTGCCAGCAGCAAGCGAGCGGGAGGGATTTACGAGCAGTGCTTC
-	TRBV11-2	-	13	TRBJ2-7	CASSFGDRYEQYF	TGTGCCAGCAGCTTCGGAGACCGCTACGAGCAGTACTTC
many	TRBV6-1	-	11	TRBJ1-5	CASMADQPQHF	TGTGCCAGCATGGCAGATCAGCCCCAGCATTTT
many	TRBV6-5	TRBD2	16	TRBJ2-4	CAILTGTSSRGGVQYF	TGTGCCATCTTGACCGGGACTAGCTCGCGGGGGGGGGTTCAGTACTTC
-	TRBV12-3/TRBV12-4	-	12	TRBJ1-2	CASRGVSYGYTF	TGCGCCAGCAGGGGCGTCTCCTATGGCTACACCTTC
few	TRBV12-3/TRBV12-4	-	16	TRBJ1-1	CASLPGSGRGDTEAFF	TGTGCCAGCCTCCCCGGGTCTGGAAGGGGGGACACTGAAGCTTTCTTT
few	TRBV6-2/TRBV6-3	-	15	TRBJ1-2	CASSYSPLEIYGYTF	TGTGCCAGCAGTTACTCTCCTTTAGAGATCTATGGCTACACCTTC
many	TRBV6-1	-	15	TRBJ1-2	CASSEVGSLGYGYTF	TGTGCCAGCAGTGAAGTGGGTAGTTTGGGCTATGGCTACACCTTC
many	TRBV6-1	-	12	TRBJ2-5	CASRAEEETQYF	TGTGCCAGCCGGGCCGAGGAAGAGACCCAGTACTTC
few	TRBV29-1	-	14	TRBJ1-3	CSVGDSSSGNTIYF	TGCAGCGTTGGTGACAGTAGCTCTGGAAACACCATATATTTT
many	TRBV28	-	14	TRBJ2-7	CASSLRLSLHEQYF	TGTGCCAGCAGTTTAAGGCTCTCCCTGCACGAGCAGTACTTC
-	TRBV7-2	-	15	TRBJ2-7	CASSQEPGLTYEQYF	TGTGCCAGCAGCCAAGAACCAGGTTTAACCTACGAGCAGTACTTC
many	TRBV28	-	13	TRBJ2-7	CASSGHDGDEQYF	TGTGCCAGCAGTGGACACGACGGCGACGAGCAGTACTTC
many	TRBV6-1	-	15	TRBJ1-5	CASNQQGGSNQPQHF	TGTGCCAGCAATCAACAGGGTGGAAGCAATCAGCCCCAGCATTTT
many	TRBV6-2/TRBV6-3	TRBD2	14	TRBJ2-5	CASSYGTSSETQYF	TGTGCCAGCAGTTACGGGACTAGCTCCGAGACCCAGTACTTC
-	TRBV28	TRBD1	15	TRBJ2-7	CASSPTGGPLYEQYF	TGTGCCAGCAGCCCTACAGGGGGTCCCCTCTACGAGCAGTACTTC
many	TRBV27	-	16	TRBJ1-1	CASSLAFGHVQTEAFF	TGTGCCAGCAGTTTGGCCTTCGGACACGTTCAAACTGAAGCTTTCTTT
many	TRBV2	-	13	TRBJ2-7	CASSGRIFYEQYF	TGTGCCAGCAGTGGCAGAATCTTTTACGAGCAGTACTTC
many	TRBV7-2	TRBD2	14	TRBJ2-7	CASTTTGGPYEQYF	TGTGCCAGCACTACCACGGGAGGGCCCTACGAGCAGTACTTC
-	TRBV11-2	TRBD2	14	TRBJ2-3	CASSLELAAHTQYF	TGTGCCAGCAGCTTAGAACTAGCGGCCCATACGCAGTATTTT
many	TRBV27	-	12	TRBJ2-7	CASSPHGFEQYF	TGTGCCAGCAGTCCCCACGGGTTTGAGCAGTACTTC
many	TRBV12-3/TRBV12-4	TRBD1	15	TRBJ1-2	CASSSNGQGTRGYTF	TGTGCCAGCAGTTCCAATGGACAGGGTACTAGGGGCTACACCTTC
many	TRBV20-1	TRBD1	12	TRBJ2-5	CSAGTDQETQYF	TGCAGTGCTGGGACAGACCAAGAGACCCAGTACTTC
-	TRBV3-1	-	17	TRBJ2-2	CASSPPTEPVNTGELFF	TGTGCCAGCAGCCCCCCGACTGAACCCGTGAACACCGGGGAGCTGTTTTTT
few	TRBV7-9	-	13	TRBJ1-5	CASSLHQNQPQHF	TGTGCCAGCAGCTTGCATCAAAATCAGCCCCAGCATTTT
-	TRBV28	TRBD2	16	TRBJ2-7	CASSPPGLGNSYEQYF	TGTGCCAGCAGTCCCCCGGGACTAGGGAACTCCTACGAGCAGTACTTC
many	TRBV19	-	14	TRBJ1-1	CASTIPGVATEAFF	TGTGCCAGTACTATACCTGGGGTGGCCACTGAAGCTTTCTTT
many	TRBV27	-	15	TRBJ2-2	CASSLSAENTGELFF	TGTGCCAGCAGTTTATCAGCAGAGAACACCGGGGAGCTGTTTTTT
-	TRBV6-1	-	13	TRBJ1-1	CASRVGLGTEAFF	TGTGCCAGTAGGGTAGGGTTGGGCACTGAAGCTTTCTTT
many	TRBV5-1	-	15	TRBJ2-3	CASSFGQSSTDTQYF	TGCGCCAGCAGCTTCGGACAGTCTTCCACAGATACGCAGTATTTT
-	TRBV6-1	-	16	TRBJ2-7	CASSEARSDSAYEQYF	TGTGCCAGCAGTGAAGCGCGCTCAGATTCGGCCTACGAGCAGTACTTC
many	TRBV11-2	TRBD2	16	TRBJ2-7	CASSLDEAGRHYEQYF	TGTGCCAGCAGCTTAGACGAAGCGGGACGCCACTACGAGCAGTACTTC
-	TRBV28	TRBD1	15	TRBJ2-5	CASNRDREDQETQYF	TGTGCCAGCAACCGGGACAGGGAGGACCAAGAGACCCAGTACTTC
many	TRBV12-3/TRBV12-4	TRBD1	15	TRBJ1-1	CASSLGDRPITEAFF	TGTGCCAGCAGTTTAGGGGACAGGCCGATCACTGAAGCTTTCTTT
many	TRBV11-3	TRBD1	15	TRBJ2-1	CASSRGGQGPNEQFF	TGTGCCAGCAGCCGCGGTGGACAGGGACCCAATGAGCAGTTCTTC
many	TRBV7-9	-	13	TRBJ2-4	CASSSTWDNIQYF	TGTGCCAGCAGCTCTACTTGGGATAACATTCAGTACTTC
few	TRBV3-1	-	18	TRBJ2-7	CASSQPVVSGGLSYEQYF	TGTGCCAGCAGCCAGCCAGTGGTGAGTGGGGGACTTTCCTACGAGCAGTACTTC
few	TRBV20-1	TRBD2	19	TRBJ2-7	CSARDLEREPLYSSYEQYF	TGCAGTGCTAGAGATCTGGAGCGGGAGCCATTATATAGCTCCTACGAGCAGTACTTC
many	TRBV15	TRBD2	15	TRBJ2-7	CATSRDRGLAYEQYF	TGTGCCACCAGCAGAGATCGGGGACTAGCCTACGAGCAGTACTTC
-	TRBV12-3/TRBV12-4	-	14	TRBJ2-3	CASSFNRVLDTQYF	TGTGCCAGCAGTTTCAACAGGGTATTGGATACGCAGTATTTT
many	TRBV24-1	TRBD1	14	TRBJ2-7	CATSGGQGSYEQYF	TGTGCCACCAGCGGGGGACAGGGTAGCTACGAGCAGTACTTC
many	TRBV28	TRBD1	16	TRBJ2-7	CASSPLRQGSAYEQYF	TGTGCCAGCAGTCCCCTCCGACAGGGATCCGCCTACGAGCAGTACTTC
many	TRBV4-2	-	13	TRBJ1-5	CASSQDYGQPQHF	TGTGCCAGCAGCCAAGATTACGGTCAGCCCCAGCATTTT
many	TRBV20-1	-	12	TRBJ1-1	CSATSGAAEAFF	TGCAGTGCCACTTCGGGGGCGGCTGAAGCTTTCTTT
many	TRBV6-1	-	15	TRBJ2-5	CASRQTGTGQETQYF	TGTGCCAGCAGGCAAACCGGGACGGGGCAAGAGACCCAGTACTTC
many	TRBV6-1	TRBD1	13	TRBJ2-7	CASSGTGPYEQYF	TGTGCCAGCAGTGGGACAGGGCCCTACGAGCAGTACTTC
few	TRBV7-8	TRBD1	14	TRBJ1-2	CASSLAGQGGGYTF	TGTGCCAGCAGCTTAGCGGGTCAGGGGGGTGGCTACACCTTC
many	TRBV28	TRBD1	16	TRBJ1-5	CASSSDRGGGNQPQHF	TGTGCCAGCAGTTCGGACAGGGGGGGCGGCAATCAGCCCCAGCATTTT
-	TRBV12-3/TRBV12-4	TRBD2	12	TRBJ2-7	CASSLSGGPAHF	TGTGCCAGCAGTTTGAGCGGGGGGCCTGCTCACTTC
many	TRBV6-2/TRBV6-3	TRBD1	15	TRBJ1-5	CASSKTGDRNTAQHF	TGTGCCAGCAGCAAGACAGGGGATCGAAATACAGCCCAGCATTTT
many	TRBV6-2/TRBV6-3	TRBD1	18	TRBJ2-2	CASSYRQGEYNTNGELFF	TGTGCCAGCAGTTACAGACAGGGGGAGTATAACACCAACGGGGAGCTGTTTTTT
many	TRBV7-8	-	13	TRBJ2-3	CASSLGSEDTQYF	TGTGCCAGCAGCTTGGGGTCAGAAGATACGCAGTATTTT
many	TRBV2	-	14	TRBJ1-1	CASTGRGGDTEAFF	TGTGCCAGCACCGGCAGGGGCGGCGACACTGAAGCTTTCTTT